The 24 T cell receptor beta chains below were found in one sample sequenced in a study of blood T cell repertoires in COVID-19. The assay was immunoSEQ multiplex PCR, and TCRdb's table has in-frame clones only and misses some. The sample includes 350,000 to 400,000 clones, 89% of them seen just once. Sequenced input: peripheral blood. Receptors were obtained from a woman between 25 and 40 years old with COVID-19, enrolled during active disease.

Comment on this clone: Germline is not matched at one junction end, which may reflect a read error. J is TRBJ2-7 and V is TRBV27, with 7 bases that match TRBD1. The length of the CDR3 is 15 residues. The germline V gene has CDR1 MNHEY and CDR2 SMNVEV (reference sequence). CDR3 sequence: CASRLLGGAGSEQYF. DNA for the CDR3: TGTGCCAGCAGATTATTAGGGGGCGCGGGTAGCGAGCAGTACTTC.

The chain is built from TRBV13 and TRBJ1-1, with D possibly matching TRBD1 (6 bases). V was clipped by 5 bases and J by 4 bases, with 14 bases between them. This CDR3 is 14 amino acids long. Germline lookup yields CDR1 PRHDT and CDR2 FYEKMQ (reference sequence). CDR3 DNA: TGTGCCAGCAGCGCCCACAGGGTTTCCACTGAAGCTTTCTTT. Translated: CASSAHRVSTEAFF.

The CDR3 spells CSAQGNEQFF. The CDR3 DNA follows: TGCAGTGCCCAGGGGAATGAGCAGTTCTTC. V gene TRBV20-1 combines with J gene TRBJ2-1; possibly TRBD1 for D (6 bases). V dropped 6 bases and J dropped 7 bases, with 7 bases sitting between them. This CDR3 spans 10 amino acids. The germline V gene has CDR1 DFQATT and CDR2 SNEGSKA (reference sequence).

This clone came up once. V usage is TRBV2 and J usage is TRBJ1-3; D uncertain. The CDR3 is 16 residues long. Germline V gene data show CDR1 as SNHLY and CDR2 as FYNNEI. V gave up 5 bases and J gave up 0 bases, with 14 bases separating them. CDR3: CASSPRTTRSGNTIYF. The CDR3 nucleotides read TGTGCCAGCAGTCCACGCACTACCCGCTCTGGAAACACCATATATTTT.

The chain uses TRBV6-6 and TRBJ2-1, with TRBD1 identical over 7 bases. CDR3 length equals 15 residues. Germline V gene sequence: CDR1 MNHNY, CDR2 SVGAGI (reference sequence). The trim removed 2 bases at V and 7 bases at J, leaving 8 bases unmatched. CDR3 residues: CASSYPGQQGNEQFF. The CDR3 nucleotides read TGTGCCAGCAGTTACCCGGGACAGCAGGGAAATGAGCAGTTCTTC.

V and J are TRBV27 and TRBJ2-7; 8 nucleotides align to TRBD1. The V gene end was trimmed by 6 bases and the J gene end by 1 base; junction bases not matched to a gene: 11. CDR3 size: 16 residues. Germline V gives CDR1 MNHEY, CDR2 SMNVEV (reference sequence). The CDR3 sequence: CASSVETGVRSYEQYF. The CDR3 DNA reads TGTGCCAGCAGCGTGGAGACAGGGGTGCGGTCCTACGAGCAGTACTTC.

The chain employs TRBV5-1 and TRBJ1-2; 8 bases line up with TRBD1. J was trimmed by 6 bases and V by 5 bases; bases with no gene match: 9. This CDR3 is 14 amino acids long. Germline CDR1 and CDR2: SGHRS and YFSETQ. The chain's CDR3 is CASRQGDVNDGYTF. The DNA of the CDR3 is TGCGCCAGCAGACAGGGGGATGTGAATGATGGCTACACCTTC.

J is TRBJ2-7 and V is TRBV9; 10 bases are a match to TRBD2. Per germline, CDR1 SGDLS and CDR2 YYNGEE. J gave up 2 bases and V 0 bases, and 11 bases lay outside the gene matches. The CDR3 has 18 amino acids. The CDR3 DNA reads TGTGCCAGCAGCGTAGAGGCTAGCGGGAGACTGGGCACCTACGAGCAGTACGTC. Amino acid sequence: CASSVEASGRLGTYEQYV.

This chain links TRBV6-2 or TRBV6-3 with TRBJ2-3; 10 bases fit TRBD1. V lost 5 bases and J lost 6; bases outside the gene matches: 5. Germline V gives CDR1 MNHEY, CDR2 SVGEGT. This CDR3 has 14 residues. In DNA form, the CDR3 reads TGTGCCAGCAGTCTGACAGGGGGCGCGGATACGCAGTATTTT. It is translated as CASSLTGGADTQYF.

The rearrangement uses TRBV10-3 and TRBJ1-3; a weak D match, TRBD1 (5 bases). CDR3 length: 14 residues. The ends were cut back, 1 base at V and 7 bases at J, with 11 bases in the middle. Germline V CDR1 and CDR2: ENHRY, SYGVKD. This chain's CDR3 is CAISEFQGRNTIYF. In DNA, the CDR3 is TGTGCCATCAGTGAGTTCCAGGGCCGTAACACCATATATTTT.

A word on this clone: Within the sample, other DNA sequences also encode this same CDR3. The chain employs TRBV5-4 and TRBJ2-1; TRBD1 aligns across 11 bases. The CDR3 runs 15 residues. Germline values: CDR1 SGHNT, CDR2 YYREEE (reference sequence). V lost 4 bases to trimming and J lost 4 bases; unmatched junction nucleotides: 4. The CDR3 is CASSTGTGGYNEQFF. CDR3 nucleotide sequence: TGTGCCAGCAGCACCGGGACAGGGGGGTACAATGAGCAGTTCTTC.

V is TRBV4-2 and J is TRBJ1-4; a possible D gene is TRBD1 (5 bases). The germline CDR1 and CDR2 sequences are LGHNA and YNFKEQ. Trimming removed 0 bases from V and 10 bases from J, with 15 bases in between. This CDR3 spans 15 amino acids. The CDR3 reads CASSQEGGKFGKLFF. CDR3 coding DNA: TGTGCCAGCAGCCAAGAGGGGGGGAAGTTTGGAAAACTGTTTTTT.

This chain joins TRBV13 and TRBJ2-3; weak D call: TRBD2 (7 bases). Trimming took off 5 bases at V and 4 bases at J, with 22 bases between the two ends. The germline CDR1 and CDR2 sequences are PRHDT and FYEKMQ (reference sequence). This CDR3 has 17 residues. The CDR3 DNA is TGTGCCAGCAGCCCCGGGGGGTCAGGGGTCAAGGCAGATACGCAGTATTTT. It yields the protein CASSPGGSGVKADTQYF.

The chain couples TRBV9 to TRBJ2-1; a weak D match, TRBD1 (5 bases). CDR3 length: 12 residues. Germline CDR1 is SGDLS and CDR2 is YYNGEE. Trimming cost V 4 bases and J 8 bases, with 10 bases left between them. The DNA for the CDR3 is TGTGCCAGCAGCCCCTGGGGCCATGAGCAGTTCTTC. This sequence encodes CASSPWGHEQFF.

This rearrangement joins TRBV19 to TRBJ2-1; 7 nucleotides match TRBD2. The CDR3 is 12 amino acids. CDR1 is LNHDA and CDR2 is SQIVND in the germline V gene (reference sequence). V trimming: 6 bases; J trimming: 7 bases; junction bases outside the gene matches: 3. The CDR3 is CASSRGGNEQFF. CDR3 nucleotide sequence: TGTGCCAGTAGCCGCGGGGGTAATGAGCAGTTCTTC. The full variable domain, its missing parts supplied by reference TRBV19 and TRBJ2-1, is DGGITQSPKYLFRKEGQNVTLSCEQNLNHDAMYWYRQDPGQGLRLIYYSQIVNDFQKGDIAEGYSVSREKKESFPLTVTSAQKNPTAFYLCASSRGGNEQFFGPGTRLTVL.

J is TRBJ1-6 and V is TRBV7-8, with 8 bases aligning to TRBD1. The V gene end was trimmed by 1 base and the J gene end by 8 bases; junction bases not matched to a gene: 1. The CDR3 length is 14 residues. From germline, CDR1 is SGHVS and CDR2 FQNEAQ. DNA of the CDR3: TGTGCCAGCAGCTTAGGGACAGGGTATTCACCCCTCCACTTT. Protein sequence: CASSLGTGYSPLHF.

This clone came up once. The gene calls are TRBV7-6 and TRBJ2-3, with 11 nucleotides matching TRBD2. CDR1 and CDR2 from the germline V gene are SGHVS and FNYEAQ. The CDR3 length is 15 residues. Trimming cost V 6 bases and J 6 bases; bases outside gene matches: 8. The CDR3 nucleotides read TGTGCCAGCAGAACCACTAGCGGGAGTGGGGATACGCAGTATTTT. Amino acids: CASRTTSGSGDTQYF.

This clone has only one observation. This chain uses TRBV12-5 with TRBJ2-5; TRBD1 matches 7 bases. CDR1 is LGHNT, CDR2 FRNRAP, per germline. The V gene end was trimmed by 7 bases and the J gene end by 5 bases; junction bases not matched to a gene: 7. This CDR3 has 13 residues. CDR3 protein: CASAQTGSETQYF. CDR3 DNA: TGTGCTAGTGCCCAGACAGGGTCTGAGACCCAGTACTTC.

This chain links TRBV21-1 with TRBJ1-1; no DNA check was done on the table's D call, TRBD1. TRBV21-1 is noted as a pseudogene. The CDR3 has 21 residues. CDR3 sequence (DNA): TGTGCCAGCAGCAAAGTGGGAGGAGGGTGGGACAGGGGAGTATGGGACACTGAAGCTTTCTTT. This translates into CASSKVGGGWDRGVWDTEAFF.

This rearrangement joins TRBV7-9 to TRBJ1-1; a possible D gene is TRBD1 (6 bases). The V and J ends lost 7 bases and 5 bases respectively, with 17 bases between them. This CDR3 is built from 14 residues. Per the germline V gene, CDR1 is SEHNR and CDR2 is FQNEAQ (reference sequence). CDR3 nucleotide sequence: TGTGCCAGCATCGATCGGGGGGCGGATACTGAAGCTTTCTTT. Translation: CASIDRGADTEAFF.

The V call is TRBV18, the J call TRBJ2-1, with 8 bases lining up with TRBD1. Unmatched junction bases numbered 11, after V lost 3 bases and J lost 7 bases. Germline V gene lookup returns CDR1 KGHSH and CDR2 LQKENI. The CDR3 is 16 amino acids. The CDR3: CASSPTQTGELNEQFF. CDR3 sequence (DNA): TGTGCCAGCTCACCTACCCAGACAGGGGAGTTAAATGAGCAGTTCTTC.

The chain uses TRBV18 and TRBJ1-1; D is undetermined. The CDR3 runs 15 residues. Trimming removed 2 bases from V and 4 bases from J, with 14 bases in between. Germline loops: CDR1 KGHSH, CDR2 LQKENI. Written as DNA, the CDR3 is TGTGCCAGCTCACCAATTTCCCGGGCGGGCACTGAAGCTTTCTTT. It specifies CASSPISRAGTEAFF. Together with reference TRBV18 and TRBJ1-1, the CDR3 gives the full variable domain: NAGVMQNPRHLVRRRGQEARLRCSPMKGHSHVYWYRQLPEEGLKFMVYLQKENIIDESGMPKERFSAEFPKEGPSILRIQQVVRGDSAAYFCASSPISRAGTEAFFGQGTRLTVV.

This chain connects TRBV7-9 to TRBJ1-2; TRBD1 is a possible D gene (5 bases). V lost 0 bases, J lost 6 bases, and 14 bases lay in between. Germline-derived CDR1 and CDR2 are SEHNR and FQNEAQ (reference sequence). This CDR3 contains 15 residues. The CDR3: CASSLAPGGGNGYTF. CDR3 nucleotides: TGTGCCAGCAGCTTAGCCCCCGGCGGGGGGAATGGCTACACCTTC.

V and J are TRBV28 and TRBJ2-5; no clear D gene. CDR3 length equals 11 residues. With 7 bases removed from V and 5 bases from J, the gap between germline ends came to 8 bases. The V gene's germline CDR1 is MDHEN and CDR2 SYDVKM. The CDR3, as DNA: TGTGCCAGCAAGGCCGGGGAGACCCAGTACTTC. Its protein product is CASKAGETQYF.